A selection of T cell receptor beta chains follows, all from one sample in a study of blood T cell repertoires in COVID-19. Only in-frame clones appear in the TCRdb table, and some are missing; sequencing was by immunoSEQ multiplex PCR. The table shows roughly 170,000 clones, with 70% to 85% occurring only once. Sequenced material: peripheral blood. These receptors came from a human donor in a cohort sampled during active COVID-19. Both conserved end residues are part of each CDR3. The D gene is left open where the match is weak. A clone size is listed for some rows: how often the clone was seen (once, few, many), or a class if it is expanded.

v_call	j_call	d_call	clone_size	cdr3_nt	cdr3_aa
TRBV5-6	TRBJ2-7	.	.	TGTGCCAGCAGCGAGGTGGGAGCCAGCTACGAGCAGTACTTC	CASSEVGASYEQYF
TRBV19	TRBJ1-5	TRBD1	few	TGTGCCAGTAGCCTTCCGGGACAGTTGAGTCAGCCCCAGCATTTT	CASSLPGQLSQPQHF
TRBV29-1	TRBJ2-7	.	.	TGCAGCGTTTCAGGGGCAGTTATTTACGAGCAGTACTTC	CSVSGAVIYEQYF
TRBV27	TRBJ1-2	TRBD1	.	TGTGCCAGCAGGGGGACAGTCCCTTGGGGCTACACCTTC	CASRGTVPWGYTF
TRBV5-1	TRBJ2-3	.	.	TGCGCCAGCACCCCAGACAGGCGTCCCACAGATACGCAGTATTTT	CASTPDRRPTDTQYF
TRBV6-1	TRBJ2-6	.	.	TGTGCCAGCAGTGATTTTGACTTCTCTGGGGCCAACGTCCTGACTTTC	CASSDFDFSGANVLTF
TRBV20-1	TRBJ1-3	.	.	TGCAGTGCTAGTTTACAGGGAAGTGGAAACACCATATATTTT	CSASLQGSGNTIYF
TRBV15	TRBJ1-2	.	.	TGTGCCACCAGCAGAGATGGGCAGATCTATGGCTACACCTTC	CATSRDGQIYGYTF
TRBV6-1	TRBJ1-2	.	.	TGTGCCAGCAGTGAGGGAAGGGGTTATGGCTACACCTTC	CASSEGRGYGYTF
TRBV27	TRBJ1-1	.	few	TGTGCCAGCAGTTCCACTGGGGGAGGTATGCCTGGGCTGTCCGCTGAAGCTTTCTTT	CASSSTGGGMPGLSAEAFF
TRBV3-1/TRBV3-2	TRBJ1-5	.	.	.	CASSSSDRSNQPQHF
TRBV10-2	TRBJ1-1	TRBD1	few	TGCGCCAGCAGTGAGATAAGGGTCAGGGGGTGGACTGAAGCTTTCTTT	CASSEIRVRGWTEAFF
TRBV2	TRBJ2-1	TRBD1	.	TGTGCCAGCAGTTACAGGGGATTGCAGTTCTTC	CASSYRGLQFF
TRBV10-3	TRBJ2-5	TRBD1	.	TGTGCCATCAGGGGGACAGGATCCCAAGAGACCCAGTACTTC	CAIRGTGSQETQYF
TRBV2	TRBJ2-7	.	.	TGTGCCAGCAGTGATTCCAGTTCAGTCTACGAGCAGTACTTC	CASSDSSSVYEQYF
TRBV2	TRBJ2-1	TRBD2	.	TGTGCCAGCAGTGCCAGCGGGGGGGACATCAATGAGCAGTTCTTC	CASSASGGDINEQFF
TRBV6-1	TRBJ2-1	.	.	TGTGCCAGCAGTGAAGCCGCCCGAAGGAGTTACAATGAGCAGTTCTTC	CASSEAARRSYNEQFF
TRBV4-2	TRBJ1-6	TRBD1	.	TGTGCCAGCAGCCAAGAGGTCCAGGGGGGAAGACCCCTCCACTTT	CASSQEVQGGRPLHF
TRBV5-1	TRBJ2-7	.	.	TGCGCCAGCAGCCGGGACATCTACGAGCAGTACTTC	CASSRDIYEQYF
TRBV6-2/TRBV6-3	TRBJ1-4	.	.	TGTGCCAGCAGCCGCGGTGCGAGGGATAATGAAAAACTGTTTTTT	CASSRGARDNEKLFF
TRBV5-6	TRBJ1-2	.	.	TGTGCCAGCAGCTTGGGGGCTACTAACTATGGCTACACCTTC	CASSLGATNYGYTF
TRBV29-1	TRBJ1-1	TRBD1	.	TGCAGCGTTGCCGTTACTTGGACAGGGGGCACTGAAGCTTTCTTT	CSVAVTWTGGTEAFF
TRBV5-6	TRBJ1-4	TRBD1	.	TGTGCCAGCAGCCTGGACAGGGTTCAGGAAAAACTGTTTTTT	CASSLDRVQEKLFF
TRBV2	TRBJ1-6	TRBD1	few	TGTGCCAGCAGGGGGGACAGGGGAAGACCCCTCCACTTT	CASRGDRGRPLHF
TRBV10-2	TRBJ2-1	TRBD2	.	TGCGCCAGCAGTCTAGCGGGGGATGATTACAATGAGCAGTTCTTC	CASSLAGDDYNEQFF
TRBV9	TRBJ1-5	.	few	TGTGCCAGCAGCGTAGATCATCGGGGAGGCAATCAGCCCCAGCATTTT	CASSVDHRGGNQPQHF
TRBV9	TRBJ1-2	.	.	TGTGCCAGCAGCGTGGGTCGTGGAGGATTC	CASSVGRGGF
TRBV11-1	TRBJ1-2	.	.	TGTGCCAGCAGCGCCGGCAGGGCTGGCTACACCTTC	CASSAGRAGYTF
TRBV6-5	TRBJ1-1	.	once	TGTGCCAGCAGTTACAGCGCAGTGAACACTGAAGCTTTCTTT	CASSYSAVNTEAFF
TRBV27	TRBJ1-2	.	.	TGTGCCAGCAGCCTATTACAGGGTTATGGCTACACCTTC	CASSLLQGYGYTF
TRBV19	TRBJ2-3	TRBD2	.	TGTGCCAGTATGTGGAGCGGGGGGAACCTTGATACGCAGTATTTT	CASMWSGGNLDTQYF
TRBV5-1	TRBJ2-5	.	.	TGCGCCAGCAGCTCTGACACCTCGTCGCAAGAGACCCAGTACTTC	CASSSDTSSQETQYF
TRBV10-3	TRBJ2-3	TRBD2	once	TGTGCCATCAGTGAGTGGAGGGCGGGGGGGCCCACAGATACGCAGTATTTT	CAISEWRAGGPTDTQYF
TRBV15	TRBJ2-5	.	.	TGTGCCACCAGCAGAGATAGCAGGGTGACCCAGTACTTC	CATSRDSRVTQYF
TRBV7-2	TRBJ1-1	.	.	TGTGCCAGCAGCTTGTCCCCAGGGGCCACTGAAGCTTTCTTT	CASSLSPGATEAFF
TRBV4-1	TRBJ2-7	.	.	TGCGCCAGCAGCCAAGATCCAACAGGAGTACGGTCTTCCGAGCAGTACTTC	CASSQDPTGVRSSEQYF
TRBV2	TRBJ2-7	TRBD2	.	TGTGCCAGCATCCTATCGGGACTAGCGGGCCTGGGGCAGTACTTC	CASILSGLAGLGQYF
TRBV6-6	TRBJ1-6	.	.	TGTGCCAGCAGTTCCTCGGAGAGGAGTTCACCCCTCCACTTT	CASSSSERSSPLHF
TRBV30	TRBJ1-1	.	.	TGTGCCTGGAGTGCAACAGGGTCCACTGAAGCTTTCTTT	CAWSATGSTEAFF
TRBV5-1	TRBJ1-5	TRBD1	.	TGCGCCAGCAGCTCGGGTCCGGGACAGCTAAATCAGCCCCAGCATTTT	CASSSGPGQLNQPQHF
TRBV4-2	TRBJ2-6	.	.	TGTGCCAGCAGCCTTACGATGAAGAGCTCTGGGGCCAACGTCCTGACTTTC	CASSLTMKSSGANVLTF
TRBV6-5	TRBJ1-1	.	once	TGTGCCAGCAGTTACTCTTCGACAGGACAGAACACTGAAGCTTTCTTT	CASSYSSTGQNTEAFF
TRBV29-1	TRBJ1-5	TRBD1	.	TGCAGCGCGGGACAGGGAAATCAGCCCCAGCATTTT	CSAGQGNQPQHF
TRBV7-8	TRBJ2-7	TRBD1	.	TGTGCCAGCAGCCGCCTGGGTGGGACAGGACCGACTACCTACGAGCAGTACTTC	CASSRLGGTGPTTYEQYF